This T cell receptor beta chain was captured in a study of T cell responses to AZD1222 COVID-19 vaccine. Overall study results and limits: Spike-specific TCR breadth and depth went up after people got two AZD1222 doses.

The method was immunoSEQ multiplex PCR; TCRdb's version includes in-frame clones alone and lacks a portion of them. The sample consists of about 88,000 clones, less than 90% of them appearing once. Comments on this clone: Its antigen remains unknown.

The length of the CDR3 is 12 residues. The germline V gene encodes CDR1 SNHLY and CDR2 FYNNEI. V was trimmed by 7 bases and J by 3 bases, leaving 9 bases between them. The sample was peripheral blood, taken 28 days after the second AZD1222 dose. The TCR was taken from an adult who received the AZD1222 COVID-19 vaccine. This chain uses TRBV2 with TRBJ1-1; D uncertain. Here the CDR3 DNA reads TGTGCCAGCACGGGAATACACACTGAAGCTTTCTTT. It codes for CASTGIHTEAFF.